This is a list of T cell receptor beta chains from one sample in a study of beta chain features in type 1 diabetes. Assay used: immunoSEQ multiplex PCR; TCRdb lists only in-frame clones, some missing. This sample has 95,000 to 150,000 clones, with about a sixth found just once. The specimen sequenced was central memory CD4+ T cells from blood. Every receptor here comes from a young man with type 1 diabetes. Each CDR3 is given with its conserved first and last residue. D genes are given only for firm matches. Only part of the rows carry a size: once, few, many, or a class if the clone is expanded.

>NA|TRBV7-2|TRBD1|TRBJ2-5
CASSLGGTAQETQYF
TGTGCCAGCAGCTTAGGGGGGACAGCTCAAGAGACCCAGTACTTC
>few|TRBV7-9|NA|TRBJ1-1
CASSETSNTEAFF
TGTGCCAGCAGCGAAACTTCGAACACTGAAGCTTTCTTT
>NA|TRBV11-1|NA|TRBJ2-1
CASSLAQVNNEQFF
TGTGCCAGCAGCTTAGCGCAGGTTAACAATGAGCAGTTCTTC
>NA|TRBV25-1|NA|TRBJ1-1
CASSERGGVEAFF
TGTGCCAGCAGTGAAAGGGGAGGGGTGGAAGCTTTCTTT
>few|TRBV2|NA|TRBJ2-3
CASSAGRTSTDTQYF
TGTGCCAGCAGTGCAGGTAGAACAAGCACAGATACGCAGTATTTT
>NA|TRBV5-1|NA|TRBJ2-6
CASLLGPGGANVLTF
TGCGCCAGCCTCCTGGGCCCGGGCGGGGCCAACGTCCTGACTTTC
>few|TRBV10-3|NA|TRBJ1-2
CASSEQALTNYGYTF
TGTGCCAGCAGTGAACAGGCACTTACTAACTATGGCTACACCTTC
>few|TRBV2|NA|TRBJ1-6
CASNPGESSPLHF
TGTGCCAGCAATCCAGGGGAGAGTTCACCCCTCCACTTT
>NA|TRBV30|TRBD1|TRBJ2-7
CAWSSPGQGVYEQYF
TGTGCCTGGAGTTCTCCGGGACAGGGAGTTTACGAGCAGTACTTC
>NA|TRBV29-1|TRBD1|TRBJ2-7
CSVATGTGGWYEQYF
TGCAGCGTTGCTACCGGGACAGGGGGCTGGTACGAGCAGTACTTC
>NA|TRBV29-1|TRBD2|TRBJ2-3
CSVGPRGGGTDTQYF
TGCAGCGTTGGCCCTCGCGGGGGAGGCACAGATACGCAGTATTTT
>few|TRBV29-1|NA|TRBJ2-7
CSVVTIAGAGEQYF
TGCAGCGTTGTAACGATTGCAGGGGCAGGGGAGCAGTACTTC
>NA|TRBV4-3|TRBD1|TRBJ2-1
CASSETRDRPYNEQFF
TGCGCCAGCAGCGAGACCCGGGACAGACCCTACAATGAGCAGTTCTTC
>NA|TRBV5-1|NA|TRBJ2-7
CASGPGTANPYEQYF
TGCGCCAGCGGCCCCGGGACCGCCAATCCCTACGAGCAGTACTTC
>NA|TRBV28|TRBD1|TRBJ1-2
CASRPGTGGHGYTF
TGTGCCAGCAGACCCGGGACAGGGGGCCATGGCTACACCTTC
>many|TRBV7-2|NA|TRBJ2-5
CASSSPGARETQYF
TGTGCCAGCAGCTCCCCCGGGGCTCGGGAGACCCAGTACTTC
>NA|TRBV7-9|TRBD1|TRBJ2-7
CASSLGGQGAYEQYF
TGTGCCAGCAGCTTGGGCGGACAGGGGGCCTACGAGCAGTACTTC
>few|TRBV11-1|NA|TRBJ2-3
CASSLKGDTQYF
TGTGCCAGCAGCTTAAAAGGAGATACGCAGTATTTT
>NA|TRBV18|TRBD1|TRBJ1-2
CASSPTDRATGYTF
TGTGCCAGCTCACCGACGGACAGGGCTACAGGCTACACCTTC
>few|TRBV25-1|NA|TRBJ1-3
CASSGYTGPSGNTIYF
TGTGCCAGCAGTGGATACACAGGTCCCTCTGGAAACACCATATATTTT
>NA|TRBV6-1|TRBD1|TRBJ1-2
CASSEDRGQDYGYTF
TGTGCCAGCAGTGAAGACAGGGGGCAGGACTATGGCTACACCTTC
>NA|TRBV28|NA|TRBJ2-7
CASSSQIKPYEQYF
TGTGCCAGCAGTTCGCAAATAAAACCCTACGAGCAGTACTTC
>few|TRBV7-2|NA|TRBJ2-1
CASSPTSAGHNEQFF
TGTGCCAGCAGCCCGACTAGTGCGGGGCACAATGAGCAGTTCTTC
>once|TRBV27|TRBD1|TRBJ2-7
CATAGTGGDEQYF
TGTGCCACAGCCGGGACAGGGGGAGACGAGCAGTACTTC
>NA|TRBV29-1|TRBD1|TRBJ1-4
CSVDIGQGVEKLFF
TGCAGCGTTGATATCGGACAGGGGGTTGAAAAACTGTTTTTT
>NA|TRBV18|NA|TRBJ2-5
CASSPPGFTQETQYF
TGTGCCAGCTCACCACCGGGTTTTACCCAAGAGACCCAGTACTTC
>few|TRBV19|TRBD1|TRBJ2-7
CASSGTGGGEQYF
TGTGCCAGTAGTGGGACAGGGGGCGGCGAGCAGTACTTC
>few|TRBV18|NA|TRBJ2-2
CASASTPGELFF
TGTGCCAGCGCCAGCACCCCCGGGGAGCTGTTTTTT
>NA|TRBV28|NA|TRBJ1-2
CASSIRDYGYTF
TGTGCCAGCAGCATCAGGGACTATGGCTACACCTTC
>NA|TRBV7-8|NA|TRBJ2-5
CASSLARETQYF
TGTGCCAGCAGCTTAGCGAGAGAGACCCAGTACTTC
>NA|TRBV9|NA|TRBJ1-4
CASSDGSDEKLFF
TGTGCCAGCTCCGACGGGTCAGATGAAAAACTGTTTTTT
>few|TRBV7-2|NA|TRBJ1-3
CASSLDANTIYF
TGTGCCAGCAGCTTAGATGCAAACACCATATATTTT
>NA|TRBV30|NA|TRBJ2-2
CAWTGSTGELFF
TGTGCCTGGACCGGAAGCACCGGGGAGCTGTTTTTT
>NA|TRBV4-1|TRBD2|TRBJ2-1
CASLRIAGAEGEQFF
TGCGCCAGCCTGAGGATAGCGGGGGCCGAGGGCGAGCAGTTCTTC
>few|TRBV29-1|NA|TRBJ2-2
CSVEVHTGKRTGELFF
TGCAGCGTTGAGGTGCACACGGGGAAAAGGACCGGGGAGCTGTTTTTT
>NA|TRBV4-3|NA|TRBJ2-1
CASSHRPGNEQFF
TGCGCCAGCAGCCACAGACCCGGGAATGAGCAGTTCTTC
>NA|TRBV5-1|NA|TRBJ2-3
CASSSDTQGTDTQYF
TGCGCCAGCAGCTCCGACACCCAGGGCACAGATACGCAGTATTTT
>many|TRBV5-4|TRBD1|TRBJ1-2
CASSFSDRDYGYTF
TGTGCCAGCAGCTTCTCGGACAGGGACTATGGCTACACCTTC
>few|TRBV6-1|TRBD1|TRBJ1-6
CASSELDRGTPLHF
TGTGCCAGCAGTGAATTAGACAGGGGAACACCCCTCCACTTT
>medium-sized|TRBV2|NA|TRBJ2-3
CASAPVGTDTQYF
TGTGCCAGCGCCCCGGTGGGCACAGATACGCAGTATTTT